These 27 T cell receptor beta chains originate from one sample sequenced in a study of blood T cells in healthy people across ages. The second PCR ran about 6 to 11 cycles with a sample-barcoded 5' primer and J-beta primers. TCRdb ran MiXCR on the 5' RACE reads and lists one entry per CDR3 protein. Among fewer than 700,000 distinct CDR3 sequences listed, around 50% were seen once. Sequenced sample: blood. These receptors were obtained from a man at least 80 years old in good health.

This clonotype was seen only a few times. CDR3 in amino acids: CASSPYPTYEQYF. The DNA for the CDR3 is TGTGCCAGCAGCCCCTATCCTACCTACGAGCAGTACTTC. The chain carries TRBV28 and TRBJ2-7; D remains unclear. V was trimmed by 6 bases and J by 2 bases, leaving 11 bases between them. The CDR3 is 13 residues long. Per the germline V gene, CDR1 is MDHEN and CDR2 is SYDVKM.

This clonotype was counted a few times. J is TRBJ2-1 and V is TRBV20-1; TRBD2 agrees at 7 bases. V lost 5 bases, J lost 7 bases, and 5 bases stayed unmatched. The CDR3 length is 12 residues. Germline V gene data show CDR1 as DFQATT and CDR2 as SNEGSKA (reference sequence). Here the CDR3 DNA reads TGCAGTGCTTCAGCGGGGAGGAATGAGCAGTTCTTC. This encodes CSASAGRNEQFF.

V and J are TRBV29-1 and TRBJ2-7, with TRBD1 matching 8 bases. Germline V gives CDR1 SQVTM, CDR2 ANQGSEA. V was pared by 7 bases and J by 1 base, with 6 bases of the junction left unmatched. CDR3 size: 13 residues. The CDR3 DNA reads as TGCAGCGCTGGGACAGGATGGTCCTACGAGCAGTACTTC. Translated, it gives CSAGTGWSYEQYF.

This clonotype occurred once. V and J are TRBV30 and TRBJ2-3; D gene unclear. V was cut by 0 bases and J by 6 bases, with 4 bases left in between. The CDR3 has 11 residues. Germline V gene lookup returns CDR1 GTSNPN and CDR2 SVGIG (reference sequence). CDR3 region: CAWSVSDTQYF. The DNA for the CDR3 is TGTGCCTGGAGTGTCTCGGATACGCAGTATTTT.

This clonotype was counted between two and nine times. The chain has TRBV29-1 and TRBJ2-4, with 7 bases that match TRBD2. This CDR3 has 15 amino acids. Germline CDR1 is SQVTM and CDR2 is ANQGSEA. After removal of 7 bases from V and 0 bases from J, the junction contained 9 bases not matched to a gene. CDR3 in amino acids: CSAGSGGLAKNIQYF. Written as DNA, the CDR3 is TGCAGCGCTGGCTCGGGGGGTCTAGCCAAAAACATTCAGTACTTC.

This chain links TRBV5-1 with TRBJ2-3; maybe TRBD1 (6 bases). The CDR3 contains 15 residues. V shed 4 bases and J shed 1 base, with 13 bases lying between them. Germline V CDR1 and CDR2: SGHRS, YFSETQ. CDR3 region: CASSGGTSRTDTQYF. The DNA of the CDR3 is TGCGCCAGCAGCGGTGGGACATCCCGCACAGATACGCAGTATTTT.

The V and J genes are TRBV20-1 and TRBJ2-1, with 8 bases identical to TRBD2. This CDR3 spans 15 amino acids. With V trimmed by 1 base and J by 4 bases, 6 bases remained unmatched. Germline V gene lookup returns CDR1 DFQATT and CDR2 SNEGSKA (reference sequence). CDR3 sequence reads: CSARAVAGKYNEQFF. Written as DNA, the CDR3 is TGCAGTGCTAGAGCAGTAGCGGGGAAATACAATGAGCAGTTCTTC.

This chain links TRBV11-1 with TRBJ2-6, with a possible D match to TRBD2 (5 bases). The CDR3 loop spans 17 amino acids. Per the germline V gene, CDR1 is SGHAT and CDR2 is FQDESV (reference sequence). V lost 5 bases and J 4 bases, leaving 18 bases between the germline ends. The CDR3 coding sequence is TGTGCCAGCAGCACCGGCCCCTGTAGGGAGGGGGCCAACGTCCTGACTTTC. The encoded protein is CASSTGPCREGANVLTF.

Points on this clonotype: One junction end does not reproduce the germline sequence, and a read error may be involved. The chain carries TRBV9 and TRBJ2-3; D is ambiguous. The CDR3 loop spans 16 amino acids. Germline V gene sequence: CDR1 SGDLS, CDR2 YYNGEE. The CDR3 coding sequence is TGTGCCAGCAGCGTAGGGACCCTCCCTGCCACAGATACGCAGTACTTT. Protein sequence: CASSVGTLPATDTQYF.

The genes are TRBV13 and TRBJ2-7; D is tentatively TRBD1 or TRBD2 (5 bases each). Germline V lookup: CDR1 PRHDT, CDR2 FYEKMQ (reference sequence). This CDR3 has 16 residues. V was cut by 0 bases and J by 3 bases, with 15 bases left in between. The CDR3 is CASSLGRSGSFYEQYF. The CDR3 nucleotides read TGTGCCAGCAGCTTAGGCCGGTCAGGGAGCTTCTACGAGCAGTACTTC.

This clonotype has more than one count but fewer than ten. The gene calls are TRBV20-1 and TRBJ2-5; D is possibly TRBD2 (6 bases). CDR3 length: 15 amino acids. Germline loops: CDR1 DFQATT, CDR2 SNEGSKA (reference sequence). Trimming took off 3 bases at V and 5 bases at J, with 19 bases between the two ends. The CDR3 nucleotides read TGCAGTGCTAGGAACCCGGGGGACCAGTCGGAGACCCAGTACTTC. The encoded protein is CSARNPGDQSETQYF.

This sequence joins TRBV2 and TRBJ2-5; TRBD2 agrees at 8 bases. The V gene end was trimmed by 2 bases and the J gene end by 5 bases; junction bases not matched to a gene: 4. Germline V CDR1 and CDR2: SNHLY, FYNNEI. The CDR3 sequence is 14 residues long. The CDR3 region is CASSESGGRETQYF. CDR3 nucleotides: TGTGCCAGCAGTGAAAGCGGGGGCCGCGAGACCCAGTACTTC.

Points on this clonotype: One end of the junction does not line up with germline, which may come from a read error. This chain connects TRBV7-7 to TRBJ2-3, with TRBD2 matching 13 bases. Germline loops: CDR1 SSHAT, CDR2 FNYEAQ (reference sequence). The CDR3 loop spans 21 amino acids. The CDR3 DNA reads TGTGCTAGCAGTCTAGCCCCTAGACGGACTAGCGGGGGACCTTTCACAGATACGCAGTATTTT. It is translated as CASSLAPRRTSGGPFTDTQYF.

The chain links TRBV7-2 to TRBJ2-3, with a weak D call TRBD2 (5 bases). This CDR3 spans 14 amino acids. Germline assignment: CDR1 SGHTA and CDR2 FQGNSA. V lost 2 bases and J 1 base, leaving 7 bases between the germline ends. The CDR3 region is CASSLMRGTDTQYF. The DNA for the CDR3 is TGTGCCAGCAGCTTAATGAGGGGCACAGATACGCAGTATTTT.

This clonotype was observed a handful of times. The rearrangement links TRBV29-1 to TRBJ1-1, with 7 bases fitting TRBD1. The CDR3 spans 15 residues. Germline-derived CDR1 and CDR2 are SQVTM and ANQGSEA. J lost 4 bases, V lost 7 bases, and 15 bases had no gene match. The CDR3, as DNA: TGCAGCGCCCAACAGGCAGGGACAGTGGGCACTGAAGCTTTCTTT. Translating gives CSAQQAGTVGTEAFF.

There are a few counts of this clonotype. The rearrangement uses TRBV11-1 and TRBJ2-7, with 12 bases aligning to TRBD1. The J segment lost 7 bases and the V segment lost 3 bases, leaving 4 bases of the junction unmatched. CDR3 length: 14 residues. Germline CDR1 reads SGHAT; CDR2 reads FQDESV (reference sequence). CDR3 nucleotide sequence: TGTGCCAGCAGCTTCGGGACAGGGGGCCGGGAGCAGTACTTC. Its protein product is CASSFGTGGREQYF.

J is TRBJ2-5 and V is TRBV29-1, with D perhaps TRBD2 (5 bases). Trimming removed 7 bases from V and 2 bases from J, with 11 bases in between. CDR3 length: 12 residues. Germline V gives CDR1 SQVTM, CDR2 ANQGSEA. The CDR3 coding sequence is TGCAGCGGCGCCCGAGGGCAAGAGACCCAGTACTTC. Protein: CSGARGQETQYF.

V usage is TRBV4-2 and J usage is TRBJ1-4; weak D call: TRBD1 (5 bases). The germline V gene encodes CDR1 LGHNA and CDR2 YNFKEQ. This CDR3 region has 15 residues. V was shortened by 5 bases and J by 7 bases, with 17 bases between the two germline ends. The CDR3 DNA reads TGTGCCAGCAGCTTGGATAGGGGCTCGGTTGAAAAACTGTTTTTT. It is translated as CASSLDRGSVEKLFF.

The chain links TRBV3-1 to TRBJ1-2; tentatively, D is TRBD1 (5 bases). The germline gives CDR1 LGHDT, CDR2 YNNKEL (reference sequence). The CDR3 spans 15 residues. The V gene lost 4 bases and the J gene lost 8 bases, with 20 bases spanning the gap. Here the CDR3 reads CASSRNPIARAGYTF. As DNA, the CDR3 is TGTGCCAGCAGCCGAAACCCCATAGCCAGGGCCGGCTACACCTTC.

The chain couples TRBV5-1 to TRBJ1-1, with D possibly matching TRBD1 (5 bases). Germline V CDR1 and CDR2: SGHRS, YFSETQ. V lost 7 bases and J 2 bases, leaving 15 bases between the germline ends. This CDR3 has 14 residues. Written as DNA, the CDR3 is TGCGCCAGCCAACCGACAGAATTTAACACTGAAGCTTTCTTT. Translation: CASQPTEFNTEAFF.

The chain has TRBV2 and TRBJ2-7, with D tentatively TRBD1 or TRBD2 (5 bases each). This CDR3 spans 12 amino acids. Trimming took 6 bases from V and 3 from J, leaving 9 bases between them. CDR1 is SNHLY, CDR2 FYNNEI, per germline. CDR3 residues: CASRGRIYEQYF. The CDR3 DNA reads TGTGCCAGCAGGGGACGGATCTACGAGCAGTACTTC.

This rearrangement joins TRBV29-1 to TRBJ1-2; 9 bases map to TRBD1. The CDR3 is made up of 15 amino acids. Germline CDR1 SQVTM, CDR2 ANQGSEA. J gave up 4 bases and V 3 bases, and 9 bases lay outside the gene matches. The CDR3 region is CSVDPRTGASYGYTF. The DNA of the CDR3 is TGCAGCGTTGATCCGAGGACAGGGGCTAGCTATGGCTACACCTTC. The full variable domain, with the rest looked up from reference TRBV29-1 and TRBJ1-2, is SAVISQKPSRDICQRGTSLTIQCQVDSQVTMMFWYRQQPGQSLTLIATANQGSEATYESGFVIDKFPISRPNLTFSTLTVSNMSPEDSSIYLCSVDPRTGASYGYTFGSGTRLTVV.

The DNA of the CDR3 is TGCGCCAGCAGCTTGGGCACCCTAAGAGATGAAGCTTTCTTT. Translation: CASSLGTLRDEAFF. The chain uses TRBV5-1 and TRBJ1-1, with D unclear. The V gene lost 0 bases and the J gene lost 7 bases, with 13 bases spanning the gap. Germline V CDR1 and CDR2: SGHRS, YFSETQ. CDR3 length: 14 amino acids.

In DNA form, the CDR3 reads TGTGCCAGCAGAAACGGGGGCACAGATACGCAGTATTTT. Its translation is CASRNGGTDTQYF. The chain employs TRBV3-1 and TRBJ2-3; TRBD2 might be the D (5 bases). Deletions cut 6 bases from V and 1 base from J, with 8 bases between. Per the germline V gene, CDR1 is LGHDT and CDR2 is YNNKEL (reference sequence). The CDR3 extends over 13 amino acids.

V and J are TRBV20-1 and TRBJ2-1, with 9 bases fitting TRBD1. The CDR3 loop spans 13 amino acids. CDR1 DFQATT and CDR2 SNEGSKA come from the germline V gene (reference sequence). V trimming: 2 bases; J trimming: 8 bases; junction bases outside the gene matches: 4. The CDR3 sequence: CSARRGQGDEQFF. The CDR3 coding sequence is TGCAGTGCTAGACGGGGACAGGGTGATGAGCAGTTCTTC.

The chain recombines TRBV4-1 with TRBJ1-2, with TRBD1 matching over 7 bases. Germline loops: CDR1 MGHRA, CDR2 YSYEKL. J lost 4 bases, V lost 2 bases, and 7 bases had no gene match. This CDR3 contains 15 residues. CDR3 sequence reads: CASSQTRGEAYGYTF. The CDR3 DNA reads TGCGCCAGCAGCCAAACCAGGGGGGAAGCCTATGGCTACACCTTC.

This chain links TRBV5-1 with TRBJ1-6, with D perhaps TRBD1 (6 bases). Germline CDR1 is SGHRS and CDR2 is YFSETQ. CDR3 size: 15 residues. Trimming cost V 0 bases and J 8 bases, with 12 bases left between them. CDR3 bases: TGCGCCAGCAGCTTGGCGACAGGAACATATTCACCCCTCCACTTT. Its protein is CASSLATGTYSPLHF.